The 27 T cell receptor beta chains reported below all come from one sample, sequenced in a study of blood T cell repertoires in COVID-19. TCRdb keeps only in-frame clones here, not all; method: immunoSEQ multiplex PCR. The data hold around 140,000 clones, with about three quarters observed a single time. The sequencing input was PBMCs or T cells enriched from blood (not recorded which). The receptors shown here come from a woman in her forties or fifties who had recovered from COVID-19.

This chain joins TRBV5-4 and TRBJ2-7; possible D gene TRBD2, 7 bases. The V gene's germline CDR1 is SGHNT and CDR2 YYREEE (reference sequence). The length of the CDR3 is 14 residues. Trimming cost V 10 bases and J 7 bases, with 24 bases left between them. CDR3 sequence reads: CALGGGLTESEQYF. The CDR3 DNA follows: TGTGCCTTGGGAGGGGGACTAACCGAATCTGAGCAGTACTTC.

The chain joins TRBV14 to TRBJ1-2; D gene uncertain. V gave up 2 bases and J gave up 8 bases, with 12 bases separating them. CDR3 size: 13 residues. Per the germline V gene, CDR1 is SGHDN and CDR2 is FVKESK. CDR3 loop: CASSQLGSYGYTF. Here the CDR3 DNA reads TGTGCCAGCAGCCAACTGGGGAGCTACGGCTACACCTTC.

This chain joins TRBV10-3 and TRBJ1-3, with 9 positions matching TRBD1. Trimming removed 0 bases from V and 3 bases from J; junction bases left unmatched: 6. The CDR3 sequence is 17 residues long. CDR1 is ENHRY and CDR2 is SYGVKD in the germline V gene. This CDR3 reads CAISESRTGVYGNTIYF. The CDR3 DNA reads TGTGCCATCAGTGAGTCGCGGACAGGGGTTTATGGAAACACCATATATTTT.

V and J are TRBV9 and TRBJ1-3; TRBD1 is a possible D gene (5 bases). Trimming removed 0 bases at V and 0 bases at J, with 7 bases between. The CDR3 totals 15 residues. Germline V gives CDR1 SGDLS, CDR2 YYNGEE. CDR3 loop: CASSVGGLSGNTIYF. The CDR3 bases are TGTGCCAGCAGCGTAGGGGGCCTCTCTGGAAACACCATATATTTT.

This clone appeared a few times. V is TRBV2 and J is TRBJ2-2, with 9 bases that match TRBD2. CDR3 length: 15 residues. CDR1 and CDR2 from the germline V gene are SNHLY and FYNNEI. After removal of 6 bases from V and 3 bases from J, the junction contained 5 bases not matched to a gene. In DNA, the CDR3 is TGTGCCAGCAGCTTTAGCGGGAGAGACACCGGGGAGCTGTTTTTT. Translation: CASSFSGRDTGELFF.

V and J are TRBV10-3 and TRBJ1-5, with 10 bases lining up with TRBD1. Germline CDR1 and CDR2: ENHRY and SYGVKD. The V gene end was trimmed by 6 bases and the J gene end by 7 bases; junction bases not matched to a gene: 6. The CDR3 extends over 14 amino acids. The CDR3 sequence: CAISADRGLQPQHF. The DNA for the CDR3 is TGTGCCATCAGCGCCGACAGGGGGCTACAGCCCCAGCATTTT.

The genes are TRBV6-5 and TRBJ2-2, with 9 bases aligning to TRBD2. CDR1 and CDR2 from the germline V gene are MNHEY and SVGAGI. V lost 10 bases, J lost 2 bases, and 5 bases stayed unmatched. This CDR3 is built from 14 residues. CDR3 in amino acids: CAIGLATNTGELFF. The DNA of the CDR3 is TGTGCCATTGGACTAGCGACCAACACCGGGGAGCTGTTTTTT.

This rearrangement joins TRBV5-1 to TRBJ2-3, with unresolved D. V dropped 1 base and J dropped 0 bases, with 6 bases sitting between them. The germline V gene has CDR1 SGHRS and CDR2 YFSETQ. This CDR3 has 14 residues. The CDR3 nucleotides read TGCGCCAGCAGCTTGTTCGGGAGCACAGATACGCAGTATTTT. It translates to CASSLFGSTDTQYF.

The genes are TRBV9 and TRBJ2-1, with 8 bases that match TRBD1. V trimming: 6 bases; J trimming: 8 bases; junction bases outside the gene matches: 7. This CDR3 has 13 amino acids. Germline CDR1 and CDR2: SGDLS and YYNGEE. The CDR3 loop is CASTPPRGHEQFF. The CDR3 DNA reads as TGTGCCAGCACCCCCCCCAGGGGGCATGAGCAGTTCTTC.

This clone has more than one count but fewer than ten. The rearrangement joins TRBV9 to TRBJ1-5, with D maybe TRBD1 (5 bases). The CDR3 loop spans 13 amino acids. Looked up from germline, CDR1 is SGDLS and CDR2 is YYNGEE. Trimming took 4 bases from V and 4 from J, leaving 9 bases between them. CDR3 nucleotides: TGTGCCAGCAGCTTGGGGCCTAATCAGCCCCAGCATTTT. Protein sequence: CASSLGPNQPQHF.

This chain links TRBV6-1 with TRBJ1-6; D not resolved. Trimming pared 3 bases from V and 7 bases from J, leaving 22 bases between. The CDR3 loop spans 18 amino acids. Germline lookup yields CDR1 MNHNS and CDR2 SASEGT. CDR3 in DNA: TGTGCCAGCAGTGATCGACCAGTGAGGGCCAGTCGGAATTCACCCCTCCACTTT. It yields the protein CASSDRPVRASRNSPLHF.

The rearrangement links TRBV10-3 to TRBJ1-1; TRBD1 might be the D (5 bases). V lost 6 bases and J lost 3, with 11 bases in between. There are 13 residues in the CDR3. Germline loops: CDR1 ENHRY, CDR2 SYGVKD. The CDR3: CAIRKDKDTEAFF. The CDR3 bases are TGTGCCATCAGGAAGGACAAGGACACTGAAGCTTTCTTT.

The CDR3, as DNA: TGTGCCAGTAGTCGGTGGGGGACAGGAATAAACTATGGCTACACCTTC. Translated: CASSRWGTGINYGYTF. This chain links TRBV19 with TRBJ1-2, with 8 bases lining up with TRBD1. CDR1 LNHDA and CDR2 SQIVND come from the germline V gene (reference sequence). The CDR3 is 16 residues long. V gave up 5 bases and J gave up 2 bases; unmatched junction bases: 10.

CDR3 in amino acids: CASRGRRLNTEAFF. Here the CDR3 DNA reads TGTGCCAGCAGGGGCCGGCGCCTCAACACTGAAGCTTTCTTT. The chain links TRBV2 to TRBJ1-1; unclear D gene. The CDR3 totals 14 residues. Per germline, CDR1 SNHLY and CDR2 FYNNEI. The V and J ends lost 6 bases and 2 bases respectively, with 13 bases between them.

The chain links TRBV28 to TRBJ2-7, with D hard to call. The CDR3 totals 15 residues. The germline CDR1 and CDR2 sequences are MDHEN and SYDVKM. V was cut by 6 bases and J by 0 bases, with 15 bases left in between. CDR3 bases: TGTGCCAGCAGCCGAAGGAGAGCCCCCTCCTACGAGCAGTACTTC. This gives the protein CASSRRRAPSYEQYF.

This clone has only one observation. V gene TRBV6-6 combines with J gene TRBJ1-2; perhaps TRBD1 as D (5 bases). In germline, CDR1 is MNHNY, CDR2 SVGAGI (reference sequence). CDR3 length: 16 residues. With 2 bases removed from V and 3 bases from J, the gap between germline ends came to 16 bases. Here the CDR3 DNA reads TGTGCCAGCAGTTACAGTCAGGGTATGGTCGACTATGGCTACACCTTC. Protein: CASSYSQGMVDYGYTF.

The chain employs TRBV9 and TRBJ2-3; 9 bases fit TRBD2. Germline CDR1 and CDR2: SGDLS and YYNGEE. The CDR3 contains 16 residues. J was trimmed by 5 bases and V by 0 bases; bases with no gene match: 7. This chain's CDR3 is CASSVEPTSGRDTQYF. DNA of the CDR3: TGTGCCAGCAGCGTAGAACCGACTAGCGGTAGAGATACGCAGTATTTT.

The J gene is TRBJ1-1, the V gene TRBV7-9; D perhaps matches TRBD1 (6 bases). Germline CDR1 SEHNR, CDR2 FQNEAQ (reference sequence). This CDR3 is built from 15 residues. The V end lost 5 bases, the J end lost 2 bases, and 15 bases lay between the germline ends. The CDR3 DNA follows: TGTGCCAGCAGCGGGGGCGGAAGGTCCAACACTGAAGCTTTCTTT. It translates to CASSGGGRSNTEAFF.

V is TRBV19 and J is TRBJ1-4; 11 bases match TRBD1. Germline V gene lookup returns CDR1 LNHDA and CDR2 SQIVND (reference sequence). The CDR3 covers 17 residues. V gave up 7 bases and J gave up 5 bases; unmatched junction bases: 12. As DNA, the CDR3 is TGTGCCAGTAACCGGGACAGGGGGAAAAATGGAAATGAAAAACTGTTTTTT. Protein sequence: CASNRDRGKNGNEKLFF. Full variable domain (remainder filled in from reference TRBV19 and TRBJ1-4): DGGITQSPKYLFRKEGQNVTLSCEQNLNHDAMYWYRQDPGQGLRLIYYSQIVNDFQKGDIAEGYSVSREKKESFPLTVTSAQKNPTAFYLCASNRDRGKNGNEKLFFGSGTQLSVL.

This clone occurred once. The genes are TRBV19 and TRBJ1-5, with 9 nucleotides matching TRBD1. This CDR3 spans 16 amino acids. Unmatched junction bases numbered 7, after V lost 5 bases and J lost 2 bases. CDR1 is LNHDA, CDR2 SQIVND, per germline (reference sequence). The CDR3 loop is CASSAWTGAGNQPQHF. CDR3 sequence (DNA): TGTGCCAGTAGTGCCTGGACAGGGGCCGGCAATCAGCCCCAGCATTTT.

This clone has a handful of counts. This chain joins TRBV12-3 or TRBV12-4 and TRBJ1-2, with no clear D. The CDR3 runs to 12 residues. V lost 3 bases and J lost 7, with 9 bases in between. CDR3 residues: CASSLRPLGYTF. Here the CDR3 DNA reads TGTGCCAGCAGTTTGCGCCCGCTTGGCTACACCTTC.

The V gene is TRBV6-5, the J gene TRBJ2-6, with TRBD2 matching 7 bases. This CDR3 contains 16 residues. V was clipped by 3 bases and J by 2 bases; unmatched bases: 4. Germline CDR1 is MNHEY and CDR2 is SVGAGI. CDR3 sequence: CASSYLRGAGANVLTF. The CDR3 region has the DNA TGTGCCAGCAGTTATCTACGGGGGGCTGGGGCCAACGTCCTGACTTTC.

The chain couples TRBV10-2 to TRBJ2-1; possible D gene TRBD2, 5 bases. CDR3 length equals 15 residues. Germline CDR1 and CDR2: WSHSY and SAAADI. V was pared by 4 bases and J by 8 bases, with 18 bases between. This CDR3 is CASSASQRSSHEQFF. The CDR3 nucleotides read TGCGCCAGCAGTGCCTCCCAGCGGAGCAGCCATGAGCAGTTCTTC.

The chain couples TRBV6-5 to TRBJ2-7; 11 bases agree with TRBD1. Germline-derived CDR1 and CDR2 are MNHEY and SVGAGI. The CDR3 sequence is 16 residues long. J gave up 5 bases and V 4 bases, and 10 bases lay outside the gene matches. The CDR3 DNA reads TGTGCCAGCAGTTTAGTCCGCGGACAGGGGGCCAACGAGCAGTACTTC. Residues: CASSLVRGQGANEQYF.

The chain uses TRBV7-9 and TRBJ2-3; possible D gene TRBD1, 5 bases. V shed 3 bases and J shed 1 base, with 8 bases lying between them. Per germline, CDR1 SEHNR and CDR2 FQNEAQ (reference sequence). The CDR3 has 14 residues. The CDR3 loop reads CASSFTGRTDTQYF. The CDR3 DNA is TGTGCCAGCAGCTTTACAGGACGCACAGATACGCAGTATTTT.

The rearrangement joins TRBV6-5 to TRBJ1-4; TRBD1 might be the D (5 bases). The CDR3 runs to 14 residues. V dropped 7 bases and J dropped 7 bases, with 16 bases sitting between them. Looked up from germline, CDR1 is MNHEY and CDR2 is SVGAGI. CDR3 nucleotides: TGTGCCAGCACTGGGGGGACGCCGGGTGAAAAACTGTTTTTT. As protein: CASTGGTPGEKLFF.

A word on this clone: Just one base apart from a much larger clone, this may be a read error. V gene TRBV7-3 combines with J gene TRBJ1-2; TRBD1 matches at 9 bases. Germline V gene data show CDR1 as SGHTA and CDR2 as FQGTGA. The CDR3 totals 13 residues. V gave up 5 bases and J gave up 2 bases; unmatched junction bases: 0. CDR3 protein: CASSGQGNYGYTF. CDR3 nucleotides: TGTGCCAGCAGCGGACAGGGGAACTATGGCTACACCTTC.